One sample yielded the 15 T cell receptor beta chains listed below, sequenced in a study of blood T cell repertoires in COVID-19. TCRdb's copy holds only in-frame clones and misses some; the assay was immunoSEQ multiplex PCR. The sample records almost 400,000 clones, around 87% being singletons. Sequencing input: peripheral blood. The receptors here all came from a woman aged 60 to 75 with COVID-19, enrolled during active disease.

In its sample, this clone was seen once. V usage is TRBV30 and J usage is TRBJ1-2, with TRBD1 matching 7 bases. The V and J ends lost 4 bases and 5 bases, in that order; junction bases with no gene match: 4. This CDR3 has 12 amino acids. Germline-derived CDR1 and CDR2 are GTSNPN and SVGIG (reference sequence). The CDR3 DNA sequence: TGTGCCTGGACCCGGGACAGATATGGCTACACCTTC. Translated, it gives CAWTRDRYGYTF.

The CDR3 DNA reads as TGCAGCGTTACACAGTTTTCTGGAAACACCATATATTTT. Its protein is CSVTQFSGNTIYF. This sequence joins TRBV29-1 and TRBJ1-3; D remains ambiguous. Per germline, CDR1 SQVTM and CDR2 ANQGSEA. V was clipped by 5 bases and J by 1 base, with 9 bases between them. The CDR3 has 13 residues.

The CDR3, as DNA: TGTGCCAGCAGCCATCCGGGCGGGGGAAGGGACATTCAGTACTTC. Its translation: CASSHPGGGRDIQYF. The chain employs TRBV11-1 and TRBJ2-4; 7 bases are a match to TRBD2. The ends lost 5 bases at V and 8 bases at J; junction bases unmatched: 12. The CDR3 runs 15 residues. Germline loops: CDR1 SGHAT, CDR2 FQDESV (reference sequence).

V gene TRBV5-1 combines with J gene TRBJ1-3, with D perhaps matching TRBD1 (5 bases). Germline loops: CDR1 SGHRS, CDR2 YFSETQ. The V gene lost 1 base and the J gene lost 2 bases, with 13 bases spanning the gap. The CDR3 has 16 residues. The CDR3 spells CASSLSQVVPGNTIYF. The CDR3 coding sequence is TGCGCCAGCAGCTTGTCACAGGTGGTTCCTGGAAACACCATATATTTT.

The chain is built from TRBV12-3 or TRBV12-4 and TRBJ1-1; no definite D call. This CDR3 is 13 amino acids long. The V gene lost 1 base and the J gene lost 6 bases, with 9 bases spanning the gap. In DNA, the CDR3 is TGTGCCAGCAGTTTAGGACTTCTCGCTGAAGCTTTCTTT. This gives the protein CASSLGLLAEAFF.

The CDR3 coding sequence is TGTGCCAGCAGCCACCGGGGGGGGGATGGCTACACCTTC. This codes for CASSHRGGDGYTF. The chain is built from TRBV3-1 (or the pseudogene TRBV3-2) and TRBJ1-2; perhaps TRBD1 as D (5 bases). V gave up 3 bases and J gave up 6 bases, with 11 bases separating them. This CDR3 is built from 13 residues. CDR1 and CDR2 from the germline V gene are LGHDT and YNNKEL (reference sequence).

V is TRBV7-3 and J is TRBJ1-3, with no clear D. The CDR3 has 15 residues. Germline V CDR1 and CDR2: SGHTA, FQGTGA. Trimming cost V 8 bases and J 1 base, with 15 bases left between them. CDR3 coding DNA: TGTGCCAGCTCCCCCCTGGGCGCTTCTGGAAACACCATATATTTT. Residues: CASSPLGASGNTIYF.

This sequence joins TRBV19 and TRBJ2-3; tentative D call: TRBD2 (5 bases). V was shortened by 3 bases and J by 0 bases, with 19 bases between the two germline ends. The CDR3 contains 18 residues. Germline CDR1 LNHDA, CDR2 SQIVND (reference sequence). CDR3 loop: CASSMYGLPGFSTDTQYF. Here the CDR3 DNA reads TGTGCCAGTAGTATGTACGGACTCCCCGGGTTTAGCACAGATACGCAGTATTTT.

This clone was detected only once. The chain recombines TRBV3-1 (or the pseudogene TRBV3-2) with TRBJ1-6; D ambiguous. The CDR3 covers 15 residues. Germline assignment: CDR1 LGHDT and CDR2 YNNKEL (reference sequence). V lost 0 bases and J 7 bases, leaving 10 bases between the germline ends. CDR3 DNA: TGTGCCAGCAGCCAAGAGGCAGGTTGGAATTCACCCCTCCACTTT. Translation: CASSQEAGWNSPLHF.

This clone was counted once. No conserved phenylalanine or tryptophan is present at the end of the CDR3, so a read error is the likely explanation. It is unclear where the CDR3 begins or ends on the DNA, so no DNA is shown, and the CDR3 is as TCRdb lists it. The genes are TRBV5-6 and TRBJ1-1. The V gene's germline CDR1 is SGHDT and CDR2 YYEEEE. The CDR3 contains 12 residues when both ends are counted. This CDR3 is CASSLRGLDNAV.

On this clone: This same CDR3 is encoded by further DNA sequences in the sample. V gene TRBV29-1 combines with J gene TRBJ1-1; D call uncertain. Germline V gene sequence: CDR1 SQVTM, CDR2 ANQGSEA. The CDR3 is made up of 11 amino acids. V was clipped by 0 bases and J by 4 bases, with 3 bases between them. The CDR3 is CSVEDRTEAFF. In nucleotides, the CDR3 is TGCAGCGTTGAAGATCGCACTGAAGCTTTCTTT. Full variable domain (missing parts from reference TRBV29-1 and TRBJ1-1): SAVISQKPSRDICQRGTSLTIQCQVDSQVTMMFWYRQQPGQSLTLIATANQGSEATYESGFVIDKFPISRPNLTFSTLTVSNMSPEDSSIYLCSVEDRTEAFFGQGTRLTVV.

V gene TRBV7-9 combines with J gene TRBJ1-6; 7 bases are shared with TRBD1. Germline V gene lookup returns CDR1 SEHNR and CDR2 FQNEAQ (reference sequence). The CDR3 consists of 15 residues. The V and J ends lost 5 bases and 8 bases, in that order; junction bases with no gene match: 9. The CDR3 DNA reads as TGTGCCAGCAGCGATACAGGGGACTCTCATTCACCCCTCCACTTT. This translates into CASSDTGDSHSPLHF. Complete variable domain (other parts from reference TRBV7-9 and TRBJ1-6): DTGVSQNPRHKITKRGQNVTFRCDPISEHNRLYWYRQTLGQGPEFLTYFQNEAQLEKSRLLSDRFSAERPKGSFSTLEIQRTEQGDSAMYLCASSDTGDSHSPLHFGNGTRLTVT.

CDR3 bases: TGTGCCAGCAGCTTGACAGGCGCTGGAAACACCATATATTTT. Residues: CASSLTGAGNTIYF. J is TRBJ1-3 and V is TRBV5-5; TRBD1 might be the D (5 bases). The V and J ends lost 1 base and 2 bases respectively, with 7 bases between them. The germline CDR1 and CDR2 sequences are SGHKS and YYEKEE (reference sequence). The CDR3 sequence is 14 residues long. The whole variable domain, remainder taken from reference TRBV5-5 and TRBJ1-3, is DAGVTQSPTHLIKTRGQQVTLRCSPISGHKSVSWYQQVLGQGPQFIFQYYEKEERGRGNFPDRFSARQFPNYSSELNVNALLLGDSALYLCASSLTGAGNTIYFGEGSWLTVV.

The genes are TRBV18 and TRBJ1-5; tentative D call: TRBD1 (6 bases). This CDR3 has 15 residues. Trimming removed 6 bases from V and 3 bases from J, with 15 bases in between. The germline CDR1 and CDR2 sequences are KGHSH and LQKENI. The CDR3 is CASSPEQGSNQPQHF. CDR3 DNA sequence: TGTGCCAGCTCGCCCGAACAGGGCTCCAATCAGCCCCAGCATTTT.

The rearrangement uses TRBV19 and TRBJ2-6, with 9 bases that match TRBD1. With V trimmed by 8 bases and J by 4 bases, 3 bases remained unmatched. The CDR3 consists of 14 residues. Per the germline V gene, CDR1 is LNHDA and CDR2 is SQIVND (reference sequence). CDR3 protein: CASGQGSGANVLTF. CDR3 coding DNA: TGTGCCAGTGGACAGGGGTCCGGGGCCAACGTCCTGACTTTC.